The entry below describes one T cell receptor (beta chain). Its matching antigen is unknown. As defined, naive CD8 cells were CD45RO-negative and positively selected for CCR7, with terminally differentiated effector memory CD45RA+ cells excluded. This sample is part of a study of shared clonotypes between healthy human individuals. Study context: Donors were a couple of women and three men aged 18 to 49. Three CD4 naive, three CD4 memory, two CD8 naive and one CD8 memory plate were used per donor.

This CDR3 is 13 amino acids long. The V gene's germline CDR1 is MNHEY and CDR2 SMNVEV (reference sequence). Trimming removed 5 bases at V and 3 bases at J, with 9 bases between. The repertoire was sequenced with immunoSEQ multiplex PCR; TCRdb's copy has only in-frame clones and lacks some. The sample carries fewer than 800,000 clones, 92% recorded once. General study results and limits: Sorted-subset sequencing, rarefaction showed, was incomplete despite large depth.

The sample comprised naive CD8+ T cells sorted from blood. The rearrangement uses TRBV27 and TRBJ2-3; tentative D call: TRBD2 (5 bases). This clonotype was sampled from a man aged 25 to 40 in good health. CDR3 region: CASSTSATDTQYF. The CDR3 DNA reads TGTGCCAGCAGTACTAGTGCAACAGATACGCAGTATTTT.